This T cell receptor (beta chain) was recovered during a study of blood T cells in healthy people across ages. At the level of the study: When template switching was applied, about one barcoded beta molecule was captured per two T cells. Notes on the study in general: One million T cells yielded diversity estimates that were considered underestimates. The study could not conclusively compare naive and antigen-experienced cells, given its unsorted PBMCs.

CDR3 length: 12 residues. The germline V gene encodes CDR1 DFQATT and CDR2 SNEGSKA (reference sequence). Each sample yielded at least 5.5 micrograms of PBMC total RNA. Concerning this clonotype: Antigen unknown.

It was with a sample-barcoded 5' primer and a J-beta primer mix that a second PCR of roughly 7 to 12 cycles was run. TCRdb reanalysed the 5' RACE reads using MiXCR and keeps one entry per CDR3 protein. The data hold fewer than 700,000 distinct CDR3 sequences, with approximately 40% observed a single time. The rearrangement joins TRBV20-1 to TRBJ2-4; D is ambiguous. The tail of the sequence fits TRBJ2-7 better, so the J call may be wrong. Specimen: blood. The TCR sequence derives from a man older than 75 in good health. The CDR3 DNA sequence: TGCAGTGCTAGCAGGCAGTCCTACGAGCAGTACTTC. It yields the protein CSASRQSYEQYF.